Below are 5 T cell receptor beta chains sequenced from a single sample in a study of T cell clones after liver transplantation (dated by TCRdb to between 2018 and 2021). Libraries were built with the immunoSEQ multiplex PCR assay. TCRdb took this table from immuneACCESS and kept in-frame rearrangements with V and J called. Such tables lack part of the clones; where checked against another copy, unresolved V genes explain under half of the gap, and the rest is unexplained. The sample table shows approximately 11,000 clones, and 70% to 75% are seen once. The ten largest clones add up to 24% of the sample. Sequenced here: CD4+ T cells from blood, sampled almost 33 months after liver transplant. These receptors were taken from a human patient who received a liver transplant. Where a transplant has occurred, the graft donor may have supplied some of the T cells.

The V gene is TRBV11-2, the J gene TRBJ2-3; D not resolved. The germline V gene has CDR1 SGHAT and CDR2 FQNNGV. The CDR3 is 16 residues long. Trimming removed 7 bases at V and 4 bases at J, with 21 bases between. CDR3 amino acids: CASNPSGQENSDTQYF. The CDR3 DNA follows: TGTGCCAGCAACCCATCCGGGCAGGAGAATTCAGATACGCAGTATTTT.

V is TRBV5-5 and J is TRBJ2-5; D not resolved. The CDR3 loop spans 15 amino acids. The V end lost 0 bases, the J end lost 5 bases, and 14 bases lay between the germline ends. The germline CDR1 and CDR2 sequences are SGHKS and YYEKEE (reference sequence). DNA of the CDR3: TGTGCCAGCAGCTTGGCCGCCCGAGAGAGGGAGACCCAGTACTTC. This codes for CASSLAARERETQYF.

This chain connects TRBV6-1 to TRBJ2-1; D gene unclear. The CDR3 runs to 10 residues. Germline values: CDR1 MNHNS, CDR2 SASEGT. V was clipped by 11 bases and J by 6 bases, with 8 bases between them. CDR3 protein: CAAGGNEQFF. The DNA for the CDR3 is TGTGCCGCCGGCGGCAATGAGCAGTTCTTC.

The V call is TRBV19, the J call TRBJ2-1; D gene uncertain. The CDR3 is 13 residues long. Germline CDR1 reads LNHDA; CDR2 reads SQIVND (reference sequence). Trimming pared 3 bases from V and 5 bases from J, leaving 8 bases between. Here the CDR3 DNA reads TGTGCCAGTAGTATGTACGGAAACAATGAGCAGTTCTTC. This codes for CASSMYGNNEQFF.

This clone was detected a few times. The J gene is TRBJ1-5, the V gene TRBV7-8; D unclear. V lost 0 bases and J lost 2, with 11 bases in between. CDR3 length: 16 residues. Germline values: CDR1 SGHVS, CDR2 FQNEAQ. The CDR3 region has the DNA TGTGCCAGCAGCTTAGCGCATGGGATTGGCAATCAGCCCCAGCATTTT. Encoded protein: CASSLAHGIGNQPQHF.